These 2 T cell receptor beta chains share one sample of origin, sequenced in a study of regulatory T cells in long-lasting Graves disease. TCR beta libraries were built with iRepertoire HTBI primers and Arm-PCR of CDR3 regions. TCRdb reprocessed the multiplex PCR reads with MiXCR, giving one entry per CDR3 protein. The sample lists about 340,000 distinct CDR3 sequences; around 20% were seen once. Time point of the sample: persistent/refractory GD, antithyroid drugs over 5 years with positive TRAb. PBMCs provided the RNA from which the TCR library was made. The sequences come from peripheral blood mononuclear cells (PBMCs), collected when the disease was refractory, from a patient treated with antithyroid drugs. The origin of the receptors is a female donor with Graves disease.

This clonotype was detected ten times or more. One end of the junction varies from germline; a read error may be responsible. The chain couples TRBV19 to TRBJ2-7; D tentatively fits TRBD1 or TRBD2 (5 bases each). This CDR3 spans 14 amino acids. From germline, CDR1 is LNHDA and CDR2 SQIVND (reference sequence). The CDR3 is CASSSGTLSSEQYF. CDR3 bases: TGTGCCAGTAGTTCCGGGACCTTATCCTCCGAGCAGTACTTC.

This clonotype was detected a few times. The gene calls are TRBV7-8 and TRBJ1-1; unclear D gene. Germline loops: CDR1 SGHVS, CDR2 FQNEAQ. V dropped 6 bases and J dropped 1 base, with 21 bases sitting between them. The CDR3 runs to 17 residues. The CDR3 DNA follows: TGTGCCAGCAGACCCCACCGACGGGGAAAGAGGAACACTGAAGCTTTCTTT. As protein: CASRPHRRGKRNTEAFF.